Presented here are 19 T cell receptor beta chains from one specimen sequenced in a study of blood T cell repertoires in COVID-19. Clones were sequenced by immunoSEQ multiplex PCR, and TCRdb holds only the in-frame ones, with some missing. In the table there are a few hundred thousand clones, roughly 90% of which are singletons. What was sequenced was PBMCs or T cells enriched from blood (not recorded which). All receptors come from a woman aged 30 to 39 who had recovered from COVID-19.

The rearrangement links TRBV4-1 to TRBJ1-4; TRBD1 matches at 9 bases. Looked up from germline, CDR1 is MGHRA and CDR2 is YSYEKL. The V segment lost 4 bases and the J segment 8 bases; nucleotides outside the gene matches: 8. The CDR3 runs 15 residues. CDR3 sequence: CASSPGQGLDEKLFF. The CDR3 region has the DNA TGCGCCAGCAGCCCCGGACAGGGGTTGGACGAAAAACTGTTTTTT.

Notes on this clone: The junction and the germline gene differ at one end; a read error may be behind it. The chain couples TRBV18 to TRBJ1-3, with D unclear. This CDR3 is 14 amino acids long. Germline CDR1 and CDR2: KGHSH and LQKENI. The CDR3 DNA follows: TGTGCCACCTCACCCGAGTACTCTGGAAACACCATATATTTT. Translating gives CATSPEYSGNTIYF.

The V and J genes are TRBV28 and TRBJ1-3; possible D gene TRBD1, 5 bases. CDR1 and CDR2 from the germline V gene are MDHEN and SYDVKM. The V end lost 5 bases, the J end lost 4 bases, and 15 bases lay between the germline ends. The CDR3 has 15 amino acids. The CDR3 DNA follows: TGTGCCAGCAGTCTCCGGGCGGGACTGGGAAACACCATATATTTT. As protein: CASSLRAGLGNTIYF.

The CDR3 spells CASSYSGGTNTGELFF. For the CDR3, the DNA is TGTGCCAGCAGTTACTCTGGGGGCACGAACACCGGGGAGCTGTTTTTT. The chain recombines TRBV6-2 or TRBV6-3 with TRBJ2-2, with D tentatively TRBD1 (6 bases). CDR1 and CDR2 (germline): MNHEY, SVGEGT. This CDR3 has 16 residues. V was trimmed by 0 bases and J by 0 bases, leaving 8 bases between them.

This sequence joins TRBV7-9 and TRBJ2-7; TRBD2 agrees at 13 bases. Germline values: CDR1 SEHNR, CDR2 FQNEAQ (reference sequence). The CDR3 is 18 residues long. V gave up 4 bases and J gave up 2 bases; unmatched junction bases: 11. CDR3 nucleotide sequence: TGTGCCAGCAGCTCGGGACTAGCGGGATTTTCGTTCACCTACGAGCAGTACTTC. Its translation is CASSSGLAGFSFTYEQYF.

The CDR3 bases are TGTGCCAGCAGCCACGGCGGTTACAATGAGCAGTTCTTC. Encoded protein: CASSHGGYNEQFF. This rearrangement joins TRBV6-2 or TRBV6-3 to TRBJ2-1; D is uncertain. Germline assignment: CDR1 MNHEY and CDR2 SVGEGT. The CDR3 sequence is 13 residues long. The V end was cut by 6 bases, the J end by 4 bases, with 10 bases between.

The rearrangement links TRBV7-2 to TRBJ2-6, with a tentative D call TRBD1 (5 bases). CDR3 length equals 14 residues. Germline CDR1 is SGHTA and CDR2 is FQGNSA. Trimming removed 2 bases from V and 4 bases from J, with 6 bases in between. CDR3 DNA sequence: TGTGCCAGCAGCTTACCAGGGGGGGCCAACGTCCTGACTTTC. The encoded protein is CASSLPGGANVLTF.

The rearrangement uses TRBV2 and TRBJ1-1; D unresolved. Germline-derived CDR1 and CDR2 are SNHLY and FYNNEI. Trimming pared 3 bases from V and 1 base from J, leaving 9 bases between. This CDR3 has 14 residues. Here the CDR3 DNA reads TGTGCCAGCAGTGATCCGGGAGAGAACACTGAAGCTTTCTTT. This codes for CASSDPGENTEAFF.

This rearrangement joins TRBV5-6 to TRBJ2-3; 16 nucleotides line up with TRBD2. The CDR3 contains 17 residues. Germline V CDR1 and CDR2: SGHDT, YYEEEE. After removal of 5 bases from V and 3 bases from J, the junction contained 6 bases not matched to a gene. For the CDR3, the DNA is TGTGCCAGCAGTCCGGGACTAGCGGGGGGGCCTACAGATACGCAGTATTTT. This encodes CASSPGLAGGPTDTQYF.

Of note for this clone: Other DNA sequences in this sample translate to the same CDR3. The rearrangement joins TRBV25-1 to TRBJ2-7; no clear D gene. This CDR3 comprises 11 residues. Trimming shortened V by 5 bases and J by 0 bases, and 2 bases separated the two germline ends. CDR1 is MGHDK, CDR2 SYGVNS, per germline. The CDR3 is CASSLSYEQYF. CDR3 nucleotide sequence: TGTGCCAGCAGTCTCTCCTACGAGCAGTACTTC.

The chain links TRBV27 to TRBJ2-3; 14 bases align to TRBD2. Per the germline V gene, CDR1 is MNHEY and CDR2 is SMNVEV (reference sequence). The V and J ends lost 10 bases and 7 bases, in that order; junction bases with no gene match: 7. There are 14 residues in the CDR3. As DNA, the CDR3 is TGTGCCACCGGGACTAGCGGGGGTTTAAATACGCAGTATTTT. As protein: CATGTSGGLNTQYF.

The V gene is TRBV9, the J gene TRBJ1-2, with TRBD1 matching 9 bases. After removal of 3 bases from V and 4 bases from J, the junction contained 4 bases not matched to a gene. This CDR3 has 14 residues. The germline CDR1 and CDR2 sequences are SGDLS and YYNGEE. Written as DNA, the CDR3 is TGTGCCAGCAGCGCCCGGACAGGGGTCTATGGCTACACCTTC. As protein: CASSARTGVYGYTF.

The J gene is TRBJ1-2, the V gene TRBV6-5; perhaps TRBD1 as D (6 bases). Trimming took off 0 bases at V and 7 bases at J, with 15 bases between the two ends. This CDR3 comprises 15 residues. Germline CDR1 is MNHEY and CDR2 is SVGAGI. The CDR3 here is CASSYSQGPRTGYTF. In DNA, the CDR3 is TGTGCCAGCAGTTACTCCCAGGGGCCTCGGACTGGCTACACCTTC.

The V call is TRBV2, the J call TRBJ2-7, with TRBD2 matching over 12 bases. J lost 1 base, V lost 5 bases, and 3 bases had no gene match. The CDR3 has 15 amino acids. The germline V gene encodes CDR1 SNHLY and CDR2 FYNNEI. CDR3 sequence: CASSLAGGGSYEQYF. The CDR3 DNA is TGTGCCAGCAGTCTAGCGGGAGGGGGGTCCTACGAGCAGTACTTC.

The CDR3 DNA is TGTGCCAGCAGCTTAGGCGGGGATGAAGCTTTCTTT. Translation: CASSLGGDEAFF. The rearrangement joins TRBV11-1 to TRBJ1-1; no firm D call. The CDR3 covers 12 residues. Trimming took off 1 base at V and 7 bases at J, with 7 bases between the two ends. Germline V gene lookup returns CDR1 SGHAT and CDR2 FQDESV (reference sequence).

CDR3 DNA: TGTGCCAGCAGCCCCAGGACAGGGAAAACCTACGAGCAGTACTTC. As protein: CASSPRTGKTYEQYF. The chain has TRBV3-1 (or the pseudogene TRBV3-2) and TRBJ2-7, with TRBD1 identical over 8 bases. CDR1 LGHDT and CDR2 YNNKEL come from the germline V gene (reference sequence). J gave up 2 bases and V 4 bases, and 7 bases lay outside the gene matches. The CDR3 consists of 15 residues.

The rearrangement uses TRBV28 and TRBJ1-6, with D perhaps TRBD1 (5 bases). Germline values: CDR1 MDHEN, CDR2 SYDVKM. V shed 3 bases and J shed 11 bases, with 11 bases lying between them. CDR3 size: 13 residues. DNA of the CDR3: TGTGCCAGCAGTTTGACGGGGGGGGCACCCCTCCACTTT. It translates to CASSLTGGAPLHF.

This clone turned up a few times. The chain recombines TRBV6-5 with TRBJ1-3; TRBD1 aligns across 7 bases. Germline values: CDR1 MNHEY, CDR2 SVGAGI. The CDR3 extends over 16 amino acids. J was trimmed by 0 bases and V by 0 bases; bases with no gene match: 2. CDR3 sequence: CASSYSRDSSGNTIYF. For the CDR3, the DNA is TGTGCCAGCAGTTACTCGAGGGACAGCTCTGGAAACACCATATATTTT.

V usage is TRBV5-1 and J usage is TRBJ2-1; D is possibly TRBD1 (5 bases). Trimming left V 4 bases short and J 5 bases short, with 13 bases between. Germline CDR1 SGHRS, CDR2 YFSETQ. The CDR3 sequence is 14 residues long. CDR3 DNA sequence: TGCGCCAGCAGCCATGGGGCTACCAACAATGAGCAGTTCTTC. This encodes CASSHGATNNEQFF.